Following are 8 T cell receptor beta chains from one sample sequenced in a study of T-cell memory formation after mild COVID-19. TCRdb re-analysed the 5' RACE reads in MiXCR, keeping a single row per CDR3 protein. The table has under 150,000 distinct CDR3 sequences, 20% to 25% seen once. Sample: PBMCs or a T cell subset sorted from them (not recorded which). These receptors were obtained from a man between 18 and 29 years old who had mild COVID-19 (a few samples of this study predate the infection). Cell type and time point are not known.

The V and J genes are TRBV2 and TRBJ2-7; a weak D match, TRBD1 (5 bases). V dropped 5 bases and J dropped 3 bases, with 11 bases sitting between them. This CDR3 region has 13 residues. Germline CDR1 reads SNHLY; CDR2 reads FYNNEI. The chain's CDR3 is CASSSPGYYEQYF. For the CDR3, the DNA is TGTGCCAGCAGTTCCCCAGGGTACTACGAGCAGTACTTC.

The chain has TRBV4-3 and TRBJ1-2, with 9 bases aligning to TRBD1. The CDR3 covers 15 residues. Germline lookup yields CDR1 LGHNA and CDR2 YSLEER. The trim removed 0 bases at V and 8 bases at J, leaving 7 bases unmatched. The CDR3 DNA is TGCGCCAGCAGCCAAGATTCAGGGACAGGGTACGGCTACACCTTC. This translates into CASSQDSGTGYGYTF.

V and J are TRBV4-2 and TRBJ1-5, with D unclear. CDR1 and CDR2 from the germline V gene are LGHNA and YNFKEQ. Trimming removed 1 base at V and 1 base at J, with 11 bases between. The CDR3 has 16 residues. The CDR3 DNA reads TGTGCCAGCAGCCAAGGCCCGGGCGGGAGCAATCAGCCCCAGCATTTT. Protein sequence: CASSQGPGGSNQPQHF.

The chain has TRBV18 and TRBJ2-4; no clear D gene. The CDR3 loop spans 17 amino acids. V was cut by 2 bases and J by 6 bases, with 20 bases left in between. From germline, CDR1 is KGHSH and CDR2 LQKENI. Written as DNA, the CDR3 is TGTGCCAGCTCACCATGGGAACTCCCGGTTCGGGTAAACATTCAGTACTTC. Translated: CASSPWELPVRVNIQYF. Drawing the rest from reference TRBV18 and TRBJ2-4, the complete variable domain is NAGVMQNPRHLVRRRGQEARLRCSPMKGHSHVYWYRQLPEEGLKFMVYLQKENIIDESGMPKERFSAEFPKEGPSILRIQQVVRGDSAAYFCASSPWELPVRVNIQYFGAGTRLSVL.

There are a few counts of this clonotype. This rearrangement joins TRBV20-1 to TRBJ2-3, with no clear D. This CDR3 is 11 amino acids long. Germline CDR1 reads DFQATT; CDR2 reads SNEGSKA (reference sequence). V was cut by 0 bases and J by 6 bases, with 4 bases left in between. The CDR3 nucleotides are TGCAGTGCTAGAGATCCGGATACGCAGTATTTT. Its protein product is CSARDPDTQYF.

This sequence joins TRBV7-8 and TRBJ2-1; TRBD2 matches at 10 bases. Germline lookup yields CDR1 SGHVS and CDR2 FQNEAQ. This CDR3 region has 16 residues. J gave up 5 bases and V 4 bases, and 8 bases lay outside the gene matches. This chain's CDR3 is CASSYPFSGGNNEQFF. CDR3 sequence (DNA): TGTGCCAGCAGCTACCCCTTTAGCGGGGGGAACAATGAGCAGTTCTTC.

This clonotype has only a few counts. The chain has TRBV7-9 and TRBJ2-3; D unclear. The V end was cut by 3 bases, the J end by 13 bases, with 2 bases between. Germline CDR1 and CDR2: SEHNR and FQNEAQ (reference sequence). The CDR3 runs to 8 residues. The CDR3 DNA reads as TGTGCCAGCAGCTTGGAGTATTTT. Protein: CASSLEYF.

This clonotype was detected only a few times. The V and J genes are TRBV6-4 and TRBJ2-1, with 9 bases that match TRBD1. The CDR3 is 16 residues long. Germline V gene lookup returns CDR1 MRHNA and CDR2 SNTAGT. V lost 6 bases, J lost 0 bases, and 6 bases stayed unmatched. CDR3 region: CASSRDRGSSYNEQFF. In nucleotides, the CDR3 is TGTGCCAGCAGCCGAGACAGGGGGAGCTCCTACAATGAGCAGTTCTTC.